Presented here are 23 T cell receptor beta chains from one specimen sequenced in a study of T cells after yellow fever vaccination. TCRdb recomputed calls from the 5' RACE reads with MiXCR, one row per CDR3 protein. The sample carries hundreds of thousands of distinct CDR3 sequences, 15% to 20% recorded once. The material sequenced was PBMCs, taken 15 days after the yellow fever booster vaccination. All receptors derive from a young man who received the YFV17D yellow fever vaccine.

This clonotype showed up just a few times. The chain couples TRBV18 to TRBJ2-5; 9 bases line up with TRBD1. J was trimmed by 5 bases and V by 5 bases; bases with no gene match: 6. Germline V gene data show CDR1 as KGHSH and CDR2 as LQKENI. CDR3 length: 14 residues. The CDR3 protein is CASSIRTGEETQYF. The CDR3 DNA is TGTGCCAGCTCAATCCGGACAGGGGAGGAGACCCAGTACTTC.

V usage is TRBV12-3 or TRBV12-4 and J usage is TRBJ2-1; D assignment may be TRBD1 or TRBD2 (5 bases each). V was shortened by 6 bases and J by 14 bases, with 17 bases between the two germline ends. This CDR3 has 12 residues. CDR3 protein: CASRKEAGREFF. In DNA form, the CDR3 reads TGTGCCAGCAGAAAGGAAGCAGGGCGGGAGTTCTTC.

This chain links TRBV5-1 with TRBJ2-3; possible D gene TRBD2, 5 bases. The germline V and J ends were trimmed by 2 bases and 5 bases, with 9 bases remaining between them. The germline V gene has CDR1 SGHRS and CDR2 YFSETQ. The CDR3 has 13 amino acids. This CDR3 is CASSLRRQDTQYF. CDR3 nucleotides: TGCGCCAGCAGCTTAAGGAGGCAAGATACGCAGTATTTT.

The V gene is TRBV7-9, the J gene TRBJ2-5; TRBD2 agrees at 8 bases. With 5 bases clipped from V and 7 bases from J, the junction kept 9 bases outside the gene matches. Germline lookup yields CDR1 SEHNR and CDR2 FQNEAQ (reference sequence). The CDR3 length is 14 residues. CDR3 coding DNA: TGTGCCAGCAGCAACACCCGGGAGGGGTGGACCCAGTACTTC. The encoded protein is CASSNTREGWTQYF.

V is TRBV7-2 and J is TRBJ1-1, with 8 positions matching TRBD1. The CDR3 contains 16 residues. Germline-derived CDR1 and CDR2 are SGHTA and FQGNSA. The trim removed 5 bases at V and 2 bases at J, leaving 10 bases unmatched. The CDR3 spells CASSLKIGQGNTEAFF. DNA for the CDR3: TGTGCCAGCAGCCTAAAAATCGGACAGGGAAACACTGAAGCTTTCTTT.

The sample holds a few counts of this clonotype. The chain links TRBV24-1 to TRBJ2-4; 10 nucleotides agree with TRBD1. Germline-derived CDR1 and CDR2 are KGHDR and SFDVKD. The CDR3 length is 14 residues. Germline trimming cut 4 bases from V and 10 bases from J; bases unmatched to any gene: 6. The CDR3 nucleotides are TGTGCCACCAGTGAGACAGGGGGCGAGGGTATTCAGTACTTC. Its protein is CATSETGGEGIQYF.

A few counts support this clonotype. The chain recombines TRBV6-1 with TRBJ2-7; the match to TRBD2 covers 10 bases. After removal of 10 bases from V and 0 bases from J, the junction contained 9 bases not matched to a gene. Per germline, CDR1 MNHNS and CDR2 SASEGT. CDR3 length: 15 residues. This CDR3 reads CATYSGTSVSYEQYF. CDR3 nucleotides: TGTGCCACCTACTCAGGGACTAGCGTCTCCTACGAGCAGTACTTC.

The chain combines TRBV10-1 with TRBJ2-3; D is perhaps TRBD1 (6 bases). The length of the CDR3 is 14 residues. V was trimmed by 5 bases and J by 2 bases, leaving 11 bases between them. Per germline, CDR1 WNHNN and CDR2 SYGVQD (reference sequence). Here the CDR3 reads CASSQTGVTDTQYF. CDR3 nucleotide sequence: TGCGCCAGCAGTCAGACAGGAGTCACAGATACGCAGTATTTT.

The rearrangement uses TRBV25-1 and TRBJ2-7; 8 bases are a match to TRBD1. This CDR3 is 18 amino acids long. Germline loops: CDR1 MGHDK, CDR2 SYGVNS. With V trimmed by 3 bases and J by 1 base, 14 bases remained unmatched. The CDR3 sequence: CASSDLGTSGGPSYEQYF. CDR3 DNA sequence: TGTGCCAGCAGTGATTTGGGGACCTCAGGGGGCCCGTCCTACGAGCAGTACTTC.

The rearrangement links TRBV7-6 to TRBJ2-3; TRBD2 matches 7 bases. Trimming removed 7 bases from V and 8 bases from J; junction bases left unmatched: 15. Germline CDR1 SGHVS, CDR2 FNYEAQ. This CDR3 is built from 15 residues. The CDR3 coding sequence is TGTGCCAGCACCCAGGTGGGAGGGGAAAGGGCTACGCAGTATTTT. The encoded protein is CASTQVGGERATQYF.

This clonotype has a handful of counts. This chain joins TRBV20-1 and TRBJ2-5, with D maybe TRBD1 (6 bases). The germline V gene has CDR1 DFQATT and CDR2 SNEGSKA (reference sequence). V was shortened by 7 bases and J by 5 bases, with 14 bases between the two germline ends. This CDR3 comprises 12 residues. As DNA, the CDR3 is TGCAGTGGACTCAGGGGATCCGAGACCCAGTACTTC. It is translated as CSGLRGSETQYF.

The rearrangement joins TRBV19 to TRBJ1-5; D unclear. CDR1 and CDR2 (germline): LNHDA, SQIVND (reference sequence). Trimming took off 0 bases at V and 0 bases at J, with 9 bases between the two ends. The CDR3 runs to 16 residues. CDR3 sequence: CASSIDGLNSNQPQHF. As DNA, the CDR3 is TGTGCCAGTAGTATAGACGGACTCAATAGCAATCAGCCCCAGCATTTT.

This clonotype was found a few times. The chain has TRBV21-1 and TRBJ2-7; the D call of TRBD1 is as the table states it, not checked on the DNA. TRBV21-1 is recorded as a pseudogene. CDR3 length: 14 residues. Here the CDR3 DNA reads TGTGCCAGCAGCAAATGGCCCGGGGGTCGCTTGTCGTACTTC. Translated: CASSKWPGGRLSYF.

The chain carries TRBV18 and TRBJ2-5; TRBD2 might be the D (5 bases). The CDR3 extends over 13 amino acids. Per the germline V gene, CDR1 is KGHSH and CDR2 is LQKENI. Deletions cut 2 bases from V and 3 bases from J, with 7 bases between. The chain's CDR3 is CASSPEGEETQYF. The CDR3 DNA is TGTGCCAGCTCACCAGAGGGAGAAGAGACCCAGTACTTC. The complete variable domain, with remaining parts taken from reference TRBV18 and TRBJ2-5, reads NAGVMQNPRHLVRRRGQEARLRCSPMKGHSHVYWYRQLPEEGLKFMVYLQKENIIDESGMPKERFSAEFPKEGPSILRIQQVVRGDSAAYFCASSPEGEETQYFGPGTRLLVL.

This clonotype was seen a handful of times. J is TRBJ2-7 and V is TRBV5-1, with 8 bases matching TRBD1. CDR1 SGHRS and CDR2 YFSETQ come from the germline V gene. V lost 4 bases and J lost 3; bases outside the gene matches: 6. The CDR3 is 14 amino acids. CDR3 residues: CASSPGDRGYEQYF. The CDR3, as DNA: TGCGCCAGCAGCCCGGGAGACAGGGGCTACGAGCAGTACTTC. Full variable domain (missing parts from reference TRBV5-1 and TRBJ2-7): KAGVTQTPRYLIKTRGQQVTLSCSPISGHRSVSWYQQTPGQGLQFLFEYFSETQRNKGNFPGRFSGRQFSNSRSEMNVSTLELGDSALYLCASSPGDRGYEQYFGPGTRLTVT.

The chain combines TRBV5-1 with TRBJ2-5; 8 bases match TRBD1. The CDR3 extends over 15 amino acids. J lost 7 bases, V lost 0 bases, and 8 bases had no gene match. Germline V lookup: CDR1 SGHRS, CDR2 YFSETQ. CDR3 DNA sequence: TGCGCCAGCAGCTTGGTAGGACAGGGAGAGGCGACCCAGTACTTC. Residues: CASSLVGQGEATQYF.

The table lists this clonotype with many counts. The chain joins TRBV28 to TRBJ2-5; D remains unclear. This CDR3 spans 16 amino acids. V was pared by 5 bases and J by 2 bases, with 18 bases between. Germline CDR1 MDHEN, CDR2 SYDVKM. CDR3 in amino acids: CASSPNQYYWQETQYF. The DNA of the CDR3 is TGTGCCAGCAGTCCCAACCAGTATTACTGGCAAGAGACCCAGTACTTC.

The chain carries TRBV18 and TRBJ2-5, with no clear D. There are 15 residues in the CDR3. V was trimmed by 5 bases and J by 5 bases, leaving 18 bases between them. CDR1 and CDR2 (germline): KGHSH, LQKENI. CDR3 bases: TGTGCCAGCTCATCGAATTCCGAGGCTGGCGAGACCCAGTACTTC. It specifies CASSSNSEAGETQYF. Combining the CDR3 with reference TRBV18 and TRBJ2-5 gives the whole variable domain NAGVMQNPRHLVRRRGQEARLRCSPMKGHSHVYWYRQLPEEGLKFMVYLQKENIIDESGMPKERFSAEFPKEGPSILRIQQVVRGDSAAYFCASSSNSEAGETQYFGPGTRLLVL.

The genes are TRBV6-5 and TRBJ1-4; D possibly corresponds to TRBD1 (5 bases). Trimming removed 0 bases from V and 5 bases from J, with 7 bases in between. Germline lookup yields CDR1 MNHEY and CDR2 SVGAGI. The CDR3 loop spans 14 amino acids. The CDR3 sequence: CASSYSGGNEKLFF. The CDR3 coding sequence is TGTGCCAGCAGTTACTCGGGGGGGAATGAAAAACTGTTTTTT.

This clonotype was seen once. The CDR3 DNA is TGTGCCAGCAGCTACCGGGGGGGGCAAGAGACCCAGTACTTC. Protein product: CASSYRGGQETQYF. The chain joins TRBV5-4 to TRBJ2-5; 8 bases map to TRBD2. The CDR3 spans 14 residues. Germline CDR1 reads SGHNT; CDR2 reads YYREEE (reference sequence). Unmatched junction bases numbered 3, after V lost 3 bases and J lost 2 bases.

Only a few counts were recorded for this clonotype. This rearrangement joins TRBV7-6 to TRBJ2-7; D perhaps matches TRBD2 (6 bases). Trimming stripped 5 bases from V and 9 bases from J, with 23 bases between. The CDR3 has 15 residues. Looked up from germline, CDR1 is SGHVS and CDR2 is FNYEAQ. The CDR3 spells CASSVDTGTDPAQYF. The CDR3 DNA is TGTGCCAGCAGCGTAGATACCGGGACTGATCCAGCGCAGTACTTC. The full variable domain, rest sourced from reference TRBV7-6 and TRBJ2-7, is GAGVSQSPRYKVTKRGQDVALRCDPISGHVSLYWYRQALGQGPEFLTYFNYEAQQDKSGLPNDRFSAERPEGSISTLTIQRTEQRDSAMYRCASSVDTGTDPAQYFGPGTRLTVT.

The V gene is TRBV5-1, the J gene TRBJ2-7; D uncertain. V was pared by 4 bases and J by 0 bases, with 11 bases between. Germline loops: CDR1 SGHRS, CDR2 YFSETQ. The length of the CDR3 is 14 residues. This CDR3 is CASSATSSSYEQYF. The CDR3 nucleotides read TGCGCCAGCAGCGCCACGTCTAGCTCCTACGAGCAGTACTTC.

The table lists this clonotype with a few counts. V usage is TRBV29-1 and J usage is TRBJ2-1; 10 nucleotides agree with TRBD1. Per the germline V gene, CDR1 is SQVTM and CDR2 is ANQGSEA. The CDR3 is 13 amino acids. Trimming removed 7 bases from V and 7 bases from J; junction bases left unmatched: 7. The CDR3 protein is CSAPGQGRNEQFF. DNA for the CDR3: TGCAGCGCCCCGGGACAGGGGAGGAATGAGCAGTTCTTC.